This passage covers 14 T cell receptor beta chains from one sample sequenced in a study of blood T cell repertoires in COVID-19. The method was immunoSEQ multiplex PCR; TCRdb's version includes in-frame clones alone and lacks a portion of them. The sample has around 330,000 clones, around 90% seen once. The sequenced sample was PBMCs or T cells enriched from blood (not recorded which). The receptors stem from a man aged 60 to 69 who had recovered from COVID-19.

The sample holds one count of this clone. This chain joins TRBV7-3 and TRBJ1-1; D is uncertain. CDR3 length equals 13 residues. V lost 4 bases, J lost 5 bases, and 11 bases lay in between. Germline loops: CDR1 SGHTA, CDR2 FQGTGA. The CDR3 here is CASSSEKRTEAFF. As DNA, the CDR3 is TGTGCCAGCAGCTCAGAAAAGAGGACTGAAGCTTTCTTT.

J is TRBJ2-1 and V is TRBV5-1; D not resolved. Germline V gene lookup returns CDR1 SGHRS and CDR2 YFSETQ. V was clipped by 0 bases and J by 0 bases, with 10 bases between them. The length of the CDR3 is 16 residues. CDR3 loop: CASSLGAVFSYNEQFF. CDR3 DNA sequence: TGCGCCAGCAGCTTGGGCGCGGTCTTCTCCTACAATGAGCAGTTCTTC.

The gene calls are TRBV5-1 and TRBJ1-1; 10 bases match TRBD1. This CDR3 contains 15 residues. Germline CDR1 reads SGHRS; CDR2 reads YFSETQ. V shed 4 bases, J shed 5 bases, and the junction held 8 bases outside the gene matches. For the CDR3, the DNA is TGCGCCAGCAGCCCCGGGACAGGGGTTTGGACTGAAGCTTTCTTT. It encodes CASSPGTGVWTEAFF.

This clone has a handful of counts. This chain connects TRBV28 to TRBJ1-4; 8 bases are shared with TRBD1. The CDR3 runs 12 residues. V lost 5 bases and J lost 13; bases outside the gene matches: 6. Germline V lookup: CDR1 MDHEN, CDR2 SYDVKM. Here the CDR3 reads CASSRSDRGLFF. The CDR3, as DNA: TGTGCCAGCAGTAGATCAGACAGGGGACTGTTTTTT. Complete variable domain (other parts from reference TRBV28 and TRBJ1-4): DVKVTQSSRYLVKRTGEKVFLECVQDMDHENMFWYRQDPGLGLRLIYFSYDVKMKEKGDIPEGYSVSREKKERFSLILESASTNQTSMYLCASSRSDRGLFFGSGTQLSVL.

The chain has TRBV29-1 and TRBJ2-5, with TRBD1 identical over 10 bases. The V segment lost 0 bases and the J segment 5 bases; nucleotides outside the gene matches: 6. CDR1 is SQVTM, CDR2 ANQGSEA, per germline. This CDR3 has 15 amino acids. In DNA, the CDR3 is TGCAGCGTTGAAGATCGTGACAGGGGGCTGGAGACCCAGTACTTC. It codes for CSVEDRDRGLETQYF.

This clone was seen just once. V is TRBV6-4 and J is TRBJ2-3; D is undetermined. The V gene's germline CDR1 is MRHNA and CDR2 SNTAGT. Trimming stripped 2 bases from V and 9 bases from J, with 12 bases between. This CDR3 comprises 13 residues. CDR3 sequence: CASSDNRASTQYF. The CDR3 DNA is TGTGCCAGCAGTGACAACAGAGCCTCCACGCAGTATTTT.

The chain links TRBV7-2 to TRBJ2-2, with 10 bases identical to TRBD2. With 5 bases clipped from V and 0 bases from J, the junction kept 6 bases outside the gene matches. The V gene's germline CDR1 is SGHTA and CDR2 FQGNSA. The CDR3 length is 17 residues. Written as DNA, the CDR3 is TGTGCCAGCAGCAACCTAGCGGGAGCCGCGAACACCGGGGAGCTGTTTTTT. This codes for CASSNLAGAANTGELFF.

V is TRBV7-2 and J is TRBJ1-2, with 9 bases that match TRBD1. Germline loops: CDR1 SGHTA, CDR2 FQGNSA. The CDR3 totals 15 residues. V was pared by 5 bases and J by 4 bases, with 8 bases of the junction left unmatched. Here the CDR3 reads CASSEQTGGSYGYTF. Here the CDR3 DNA reads TGTGCCAGCAGCGAACAGACAGGGGGTTCCTATGGCTACACCTTC.

The chain couples TRBV9 to TRBJ1-4, with TRBD1 as a possible D gene (6 bases). The CDR3 length is 16 residues. V lost 0 bases, J lost 7 bases, and 16 bases lay in between. CDR1 SGDLS and CDR2 YYNGEE come from the germline V gene. CDR3: CASSVDMGRGGEKLFF. Written as DNA, the CDR3 is TGTGCCAGCAGCGTAGACATGGGGCGAGGGGGTGAAAAACTGTTTTTT.

The chain joins TRBV24-1 to TRBJ2-1, with a possible D match to TRBD2 (6 bases). Trimming removed 6 bases at V and 8 bases at J, with 31 bases between. In germline, CDR1 is KGHDR, CDR2 SFDVKD. The CDR3 is 19 residues long. The CDR3, as DNA: TGTGCCACCAGTAAAGGTGAGGCGAGGGTTTTGGTGGGGGACTATGAGCAGTTCTTC. Protein product: CATSKGEARVLVGDYEQFF.

The V and J genes are TRBV15 and TRBJ2-1, with 7 bases aligning to TRBD1. J lost 6 bases, V lost 5 bases, and 7 bases had no gene match. Germline lookup yields CDR1 LNHNV and CDR2 YYDKDF (reference sequence). CDR3 size: 14 residues. CDR3 sequence reads: CATSRGGQFNEQFF. The CDR3 DNA sequence: TGTGCCACCAGCCGTGGGGGACAGTTCAATGAGCAGTTCTTC.

The chain joins TRBV25-1 to TRBJ2-7; TRBD2 agrees at 8 bases. Germline CDR1 MGHDK, CDR2 SYGVNS. The trim removed 2 bases at V and 7 bases at J, leaving 10 bases unmatched. The CDR3 is made up of 15 amino acids. The CDR3 nucleotides read TGTGCCAGCAGTGAACTACTAGCGGTCGCAGGAGAGCAGTACTTC. Encoded protein: CASSELLAVAGEQYF.

This rearrangement joins TRBV1 to TRBJ2-5; the DNA was not used to check the table's D call, TRBD2. TRBV1 is a known pseudogene. The CDR3 is 17 residues long. CDR3 bases: TGCACCAGCAGCCAAGGGACTAGCGGAGATCTCCAAGAGACCCAGTACTTC. As protein: CTSSQGTSGDLQETQYF.

The chain couples TRBV7-2 to TRBJ2-1; D remains ambiguous. Germline lookup yields CDR1 SGHTA and CDR2 FQGNSA. Trimming removed 8 bases from V and 7 bases from J, with 18 bases in between. CDR3 size: 14 residues. CDR3 sequence: CASGVRGFTNEQFF. DNA for the CDR3: TGTGCCAGCGGCGTGAGAGGATTTACAAATGAGCAGTTCTTC.